This T cell receptor beta chain appears in the sequencing data of a study of T-cell reconstitution after alpha-beta-depleted transplantation in children. The authors prepared the TCRbeta library with unique molecular identifiers. TCRdb re-called the PCR reads through MiXCR, storing one row per CDR3 protein. The data contain 540,000 or so distinct CDR3 sequences, 20% to 25% of them singletons. The source material was PBMCs, mostly from graft donor cells, sampled 360 days after TCRalphabeta/CD19-depleted stem cell transplant. The TCR comes from a boy under two years old who had a stem cell transplant for acute myeloid leukemia, so the T cells may come from the graft donor.

Here the CDR3 DNA reads TGTGCCAGCAGCCGGGACAACGGCGAGCAGTACTTC. Translation: CASSRDNGEQYF. The V gene is TRBV9, the J gene TRBJ2-7; weak D call: TRBD1 (6 bases). Trimming removed 4 bases from V and 6 bases from J, with 11 bases in between. Germline loops: CDR1 SGDLS, CDR2 YYNGEE. CDR3 size: 12 residues.